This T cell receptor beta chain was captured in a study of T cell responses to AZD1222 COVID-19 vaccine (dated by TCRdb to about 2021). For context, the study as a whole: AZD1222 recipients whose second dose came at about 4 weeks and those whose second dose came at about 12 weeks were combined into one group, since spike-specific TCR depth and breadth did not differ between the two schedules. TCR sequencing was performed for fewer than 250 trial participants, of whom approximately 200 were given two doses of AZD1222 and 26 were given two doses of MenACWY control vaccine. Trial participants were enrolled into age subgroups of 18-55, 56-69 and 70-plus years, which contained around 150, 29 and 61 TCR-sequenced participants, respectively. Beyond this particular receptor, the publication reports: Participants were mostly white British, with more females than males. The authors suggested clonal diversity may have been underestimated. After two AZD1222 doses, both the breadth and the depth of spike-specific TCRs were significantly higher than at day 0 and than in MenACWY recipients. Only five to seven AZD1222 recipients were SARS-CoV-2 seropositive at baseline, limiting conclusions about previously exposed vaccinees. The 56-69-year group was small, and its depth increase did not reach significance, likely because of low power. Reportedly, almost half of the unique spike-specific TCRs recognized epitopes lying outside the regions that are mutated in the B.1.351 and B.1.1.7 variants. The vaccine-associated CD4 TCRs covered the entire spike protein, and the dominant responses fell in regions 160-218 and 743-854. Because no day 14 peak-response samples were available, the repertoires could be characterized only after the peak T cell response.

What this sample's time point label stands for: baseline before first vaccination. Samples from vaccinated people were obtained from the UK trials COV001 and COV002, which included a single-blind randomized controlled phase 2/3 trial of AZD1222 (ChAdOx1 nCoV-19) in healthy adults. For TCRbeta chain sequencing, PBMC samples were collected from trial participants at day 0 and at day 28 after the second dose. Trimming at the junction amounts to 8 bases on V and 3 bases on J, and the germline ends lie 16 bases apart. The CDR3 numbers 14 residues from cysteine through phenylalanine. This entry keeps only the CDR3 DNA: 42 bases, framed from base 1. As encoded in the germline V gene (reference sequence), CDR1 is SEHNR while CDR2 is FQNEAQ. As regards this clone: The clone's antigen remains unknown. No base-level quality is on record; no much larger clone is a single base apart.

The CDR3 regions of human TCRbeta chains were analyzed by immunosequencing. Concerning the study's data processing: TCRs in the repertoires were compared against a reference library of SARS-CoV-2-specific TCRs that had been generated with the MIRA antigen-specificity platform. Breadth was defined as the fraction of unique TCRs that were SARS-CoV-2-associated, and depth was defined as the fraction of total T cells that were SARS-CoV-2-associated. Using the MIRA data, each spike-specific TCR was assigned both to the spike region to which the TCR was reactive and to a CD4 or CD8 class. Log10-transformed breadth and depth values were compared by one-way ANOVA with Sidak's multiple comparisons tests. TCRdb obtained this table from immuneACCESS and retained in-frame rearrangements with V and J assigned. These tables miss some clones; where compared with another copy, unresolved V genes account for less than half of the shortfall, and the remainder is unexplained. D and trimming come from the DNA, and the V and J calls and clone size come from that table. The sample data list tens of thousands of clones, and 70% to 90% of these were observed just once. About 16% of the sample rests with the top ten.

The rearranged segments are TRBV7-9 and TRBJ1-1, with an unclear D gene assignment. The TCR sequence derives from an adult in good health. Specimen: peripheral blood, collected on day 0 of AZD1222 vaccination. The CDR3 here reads CASSSRIWDTEAFF. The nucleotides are TGTGCCAGCTCTAGCCGAATATGGGACACTGAAGCTTTCTTT.